Shown below are 16 T cell receptor beta chains from a single sample sequenced in a study of Graves' ophthalmopathy and Graves' hyperthyroidism (dated by TCRdb to the late 2010s). The instrument was an Illumina HiSeq 2000. TCR beta CDR3 regions were amplified from RNA transcripts for repertoire sequencing. The first round of RT-PCR was done with HTBI primers and the Qiagen OneStep RT-PCR kit, and was followed by a second round of multiplex PCR, then size selection and purification. TCRdb reprocessing: public reads trimmed at Q25 with fastp, clones called with MiXCR, in-frame beta chains kept. Rows matching on CDR3 protein sequence are summarized as one entry with the most common DNA and genes. This sample gives some 350,000 distinct CDR3 sequences in total; approximately 18% of them show up just once. Roughly 2.4% of the sample lies in the top ten. The sample comprised peripheral blood. The receptors were gathered from an adult woman with stable Graves' hyperthyroidism.

This clonotype was detected many times. The J gene is TRBJ1-1, the V gene TRBV27, with unresolved D. V was trimmed by 3 bases and J by 1 base, leaving 12 bases between them. CDR3 length equals 15 residues. Germline CDR1 is MNHEY and CDR2 is SMNVEV (reference sequence). CDR3 residues: CASSLTATANTEAFF. CDR3 in DNA: TGTGCCAGCAGTTTGACGGCGACGGCGAACACTGAAGCTTTCTTT.

Many counts were recorded for this clonotype. This chain connects TRBV7-6 to TRBJ2-2, with 8 bases aligning to TRBD2. This CDR3 has 17 residues. V gave up 3 bases and J gave up 2 bases; unmatched junction bases: 8. Per germline, CDR1 SGHVS and CDR2 FNYEAQ. CDR3 in amino acids: CASSFLTSGANTGELFF. CDR3 bases: TGTGCCAGCAGCTTTCTCACTAGCGGAGCTAACACCGGGGAGCTGTTTTTT.

This clonotype occurred a few times. Just one base apart from a much larger clone, this may be a read error. The chain has TRBV27 and TRBJ1-1, with unresolved D. This CDR3 region has 11 residues. CDR1 MNHEY and CDR2 SMNVEV come from the germline V gene (reference sequence). The CDR3 protein is CASLGAGEVFF. The CDR3, as DNA: TGTGCCAGCCTTGGTGCGGGTGAAGTTTTCTTT.

In its sample, this clonotype was seen many times. V gene TRBV12-3 or TRBV12-4 combines with J gene TRBJ1-2; D remains unclear. The CDR3 spans 13 residues. V was shortened by 6 bases and J by 6 bases, with 14 bases between the two germline ends. CDR3 amino acids: CASRRDSLHGYTF. The CDR3 region has the DNA TGTGCCAGCAGGCGCGACTCCCTCCATGGCTACACCTTC.

At least ten counts were recorded for this clonotype. The chain links TRBV19 to TRBJ2-5, with D possibly called TRBD1 or TRBD2 (5 bases each). The CDR3 is 16 amino acids. Trimming stripped 1 base from V and 2 bases from J, with 14 bases between. CDR1 is LNHDA and CDR2 is SQIVND in the germline V gene (reference sequence). Here the CDR3 reads CASSIVTGTPQETQYF. CDR3 in DNA: TGTGCCAGTAGTATAGTCACCGGGACCCCACAAGAGACCCAGTACTTC.

At least ten counts were recorded for this clonotype. The chain links TRBV27 to TRBJ2-7; perhaps TRBD2 as D (5 bases). With 5 bases removed from V and 7 bases from J, the gap between germline ends came to 6 bases. The CDR3 contains 10 residues. The germline CDR1 and CDR2 sequences are MNHEY and SMNVEV (reference sequence). CDR3: CASSRREQYF. CDR3 coding DNA: TGTGCCAGCAGTCGGAGGGAGCAGTACTTC.

The chain recombines TRBV12-3 or TRBV12-4 with TRBJ2-7, with 7 bases lining up with TRBD2. Trimming removed 3 bases from V and 2 bases from J; junction bases left unmatched: 7. This CDR3 region has 15 residues. CDR3 sequence: CASSFPGGRTYEQYF. CDR3 sequence (DNA): TGTGCCAGCAGTTTCCCCGGGGGGAGGACCTACGAGCAGTACTTC.

This clonotype has a count of ten or more. The chain carries TRBV30 and TRBJ2-7; D remains ambiguous. The CDR3 covers 14 residues. In germline, CDR1 is GTSNPN, CDR2 SVGIG (reference sequence). V lost 5 bases and J 0 bases, leaving 14 bases between the germline ends. CDR3 region: CAWERLRSSYEQYF. CDR3 nucleotides: TGTGCCTGGGAGAGGCTGAGGAGCTCCTACGAGCAGTACTTC.

Ten or more counts support this clonotype. The chain combines TRBV28 with TRBJ2-5, with D tentatively TRBD2 (5 bases). The germline V gene encodes CDR1 MDHEN and CDR2 SYDVKM. The CDR3 is 15 amino acids. The ends were cut back, 5 bases at V and 2 bases at J, with 15 bases in the middle. The CDR3 is CASSPRGRHQETQYF. CDR3 coding DNA: TGTGCCAGCAGTCCCCGCGGGCGACATCAAGAGACCCAGTACTTC.

The chain employs TRBV11-2 and TRBJ2-4; tentatively, D is TRBD1 (5 bases). Germline V gives CDR1 SGHAT, CDR2 FQNNGV. V was shortened by 3 bases and J by 8 bases, with 14 bases between the two germline ends. This CDR3 has 14 amino acids. In DNA form, the CDR3 reads TGTGCCAGCAGCTTCACGGCAACCAGGGACATTCAGTACTTC. This codes for CASSFTATRDIQYF.

The V call is TRBV27, the J call TRBJ1-1; D is unclear. From germline, CDR1 is MNHEY and CDR2 SMNVEV (reference sequence). The CDR3 contains 13 residues. Trimming removed 3 bases at V and 5 bases at J, with 10 bases between. CDR3 bases: TGTGCCAGCAGTTTGTATGAGGGTACTGAAGCTTTCTTT. Translating it yields CASSLYEGTEAFF.

The count of this clonotype is one. V is TRBV10-1 and J is TRBJ1-2, with 7 bases lining up with TRBD1. CDR3 size: 18 residues. V was clipped by 2 bases and J by 4 bases; unmatched bases: 16. Germline CDR1 WNHNN, CDR2 SYGVQD (reference sequence). The CDR3 sequence is CASSESVPPGGAGYGYTF. CDR3 bases: TGCGCCAGCAGTGAGAGTGTCCCACCAGGGGGGGCCGGCTATGGCTACACCTTC.

Ten or more counts support this clonotype. The V gene is TRBV29-1, the J gene TRBJ2-7; D might be TRBD1 or TRBD2, each matching 5 bases. The CDR3 runs 14 residues. V lost 4 bases and J 0 bases, leaving 13 bases between the germline ends. The germline V gene has CDR1 SQVTM and CDR2 ANQGSEA. The CDR3: CSVVVRDGSYEQYF. The CDR3 nucleotides read TGCAGCGTTGTTGTACGGGACGGCTCCTACGAGCAGTACTTC.

V usage is TRBV13 and J usage is TRBJ2-3; a weak D match, TRBD2 (5 bases). Deletions cut 5 bases from V and 1 base from J, with 13 bases between. CDR1 is PRHDT and CDR2 is FYEKMQ in the germline V gene (reference sequence). This CDR3 contains 15 residues. The CDR3 DNA follows: TGTGCCAGCAGCCTCCGGGGTTTTGGCACAGATACGCAGTATTTT. Protein product: CASSLRGFGTDTQYF.

Ten or more counts support this clonotype. Likely a read error: the CDR3 ends without its conserved phenylalanine or tryptophan. The gene calls are TRBV10-3 and TRBJ2-7; the D is unclear. With 3 bases removed from V and 0 bases from J, the gap between germline ends came to 12 bases. The CDR3 runs 15 residues. Germline values: CDR1 ENHRY, CDR2 SYGVKD. The CDR3: CAISDAVTGSYEQYL. In nucleotides, the CDR3 is TGTGCCATCAGTGACGCGGTGACGGGCTCCTACGAGCAGTACCTC.

This clonotype was counted many times. This chain links TRBV4-1 with TRBJ1-5; D unresolved. The germline V gene has CDR1 MGHRA and CDR2 YSYEKL. V was trimmed by 0 bases and J by 5 bases, leaving 8 bases between them. CDR3 length equals 14 residues. The CDR3 DNA follows: TGCGCCAGCAGCCAAGACTCAGGAGATCAGCCCCAGCATTTT. Translation: CASSQDSGDQPQHF.